Listed below are T cell receptor beta chains from one sample, sequenced in a study of tumor-infiltrating lymphocytes in primary liver carcinoma. Each CDR3 protein is one row after TCRdb ran MiXCR on the multiplex PCR reads. The sample lists 100,000 or so distinct CDR3 sequences, 80% to 85% occurring once. Sequenced sample: liver tumor tissue from sampling region 3. These receptors came from a middle-aged man with primary liver carcinoma and hepatitis B virus infection. The CDR3 runs from the conserved cysteine through the conserved F or W. Not every row has a clone size; where given, it reads once, few, many or a size class.

clone_size: .; v_call: TRBV10-3; cdr3_aa: CAIGEQQGNTGELLF
clone_size: .; v_call: TRBV11-1; cdr3_aa: CASSSGGSSIGARADMQYF
clone_size: .; v_call: TRBV29-1; cdr3_aa: CSAEGNYEQFF
clone_size: .; v_call: TRBV11-2; cdr3_aa: CASSRSATGIYEQYF
clone_size: once; v_call: TRBV29-1; cdr3_aa: CNTVVVGGLNIEAFF
clone_size: .; v_call: TRBV4-2; cdr3_aa: CARSSRDRGRNSPLHF
clone_size: .; v_call: TRBV6-1; cdr3_aa: CVSSLGSGPYEQYF
clone_size: .; v_call: TRBV28; cdr3_aa: CANRLSKVTTEAFF
clone_size: .; v_call: TRBV20-1; cdr3_aa: CSARGGLGNQPQHF
clone_size: .; v_call: TRBV5-1; cdr3_aa: CASSPGTGGWVGTGAFF
clone_size: many; v_call: TRBV5-1; cdr3_aa: CASSLGAGMNTEAFF
clone_size: .; v_call: TRBV5-1; cdr3_aa: CASSLAGASEALQETQYF
clone_size: .; v_call: TRBV5-6; cdr3_aa: CAGSLGAGSYQYF
clone_size: .; v_call: TRBV5-5; cdr3_aa: CARRPGQTSYEQYF
clone_size: many; v_call: TRBV5-6; cdr3_aa: CASSSNLQGRGYNEQFF
clone_size: .; v_call: TRBV6-6; cdr3_aa: CTSIEGNGNQPQHF